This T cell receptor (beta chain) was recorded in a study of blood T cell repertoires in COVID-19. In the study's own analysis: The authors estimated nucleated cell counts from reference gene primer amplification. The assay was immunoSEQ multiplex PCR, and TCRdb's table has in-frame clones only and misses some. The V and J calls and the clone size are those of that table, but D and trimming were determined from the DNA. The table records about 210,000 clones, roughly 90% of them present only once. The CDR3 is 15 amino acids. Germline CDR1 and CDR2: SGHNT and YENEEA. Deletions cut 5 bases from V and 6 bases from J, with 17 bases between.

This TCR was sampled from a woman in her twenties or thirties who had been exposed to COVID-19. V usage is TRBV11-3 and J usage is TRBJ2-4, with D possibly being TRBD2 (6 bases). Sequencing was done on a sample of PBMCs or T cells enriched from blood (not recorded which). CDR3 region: CASSDPLEGGNIQYF. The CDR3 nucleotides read TGTGCCAGCAGCGATCCCCTGGAGGGTGGAAACATTCAGTACTTC. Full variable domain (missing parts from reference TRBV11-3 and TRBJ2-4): EAGVVQSPRYKIIEKKQPVAFWCNPISGHNTLYWYLQNLGQGPELLIRYENEEAVDDSQLPKDRFSAERLKGVDSTLKIQPAELGDSAVYLCASSDPLEGGNIQYFGAGTRLSVL.